Presented here are 10 T cell receptor beta chains from one specimen sequenced in a study of regulatory T cells in long-lasting Graves disease. Time point denoted: persistent/refractory GD, antithyroid drugs over 5 years with positive TRAb. The TCR library was made from RNA extracted from PBMCs. Sequencing libraries for TCR beta were prepared with iRepertoire HTBI primers and Arm-PCR of CDR3 regions. TCRdb passed the multiplex PCR reads through MiXCR, listing each CDR3 protein once. Altogether a few hundred thousand distinct CDR3 sequences are present, 23% being singletons, with the ten largest covering over 25%. Material: peripheral blood mononuclear cells (PBMCs), obtained when the disease was refractory, from a patient treated with antithyroid drugs. The receptors derive from a female donor with Graves disease.

Many counts were recorded for this clonotype. The chain combines TRBV5-1 with TRBJ2-2; TRBD1 is a possible D gene (6 bases). Between the trimmed V and J ends, which lost 7 bases and 0 bases, there was a span of 16 bases. CDR3 length: 16 residues. CDR1 and CDR2 from the germline V gene are SGHRS and YFSETQ. As DNA, the CDR3 is TGCGCCAGCGGGGAACCGGGACATACGAACACCGGGGAGCTGTTTTTT. Translation: CASGEPGHTNTGELFF. Together with reference TRBV5-1 and TRBJ2-2, the CDR3 gives the full variable domain: KAGVTQTPRYLIKTRGQQVTLSCSPISGHRSVSWYQQTPGQGLQFLFEYFSETQRNKGNFPGRFSGRQFSNSRSEMNVSTLELGDSALYLCASGEPGHTNTGELFFGEGSRLTVL.

This clonotype was counted once. The chain carries TRBV5-1 and TRBJ1-2, with 9 bases lining up with TRBD1. Germline CDR1 is SGHRS and CDR2 is YFSETQ. CDR3 size: 13 residues. V trimming: 5 bases; J trimming: 7 bases; junction bases outside the gene matches: 6. The CDR3 here is CASSYRGPGGYTF. CDR3 nucleotide sequence: TGCGCCAGCAGTTACAGGGGGCCGGGTGGCTACACCTTC.

This clonotype came up once. The chain is built from TRBV28 and TRBJ2-1; 7 nucleotides agree with TRBD2. Germline lookup yields CDR1 MDHEN and CDR2 SYDVKM. The CDR3 runs 16 residues. Losses at the gene ends were 4 bases for V and 5 bases for J; bases not matched to a gene: 11. The CDR3 loop reads CASSSPQASGHNEQFF. For the CDR3, the DNA is TGTGCCAGCAGTTCCCCGCAGGCTAGCGGCCACAATGAGCAGTTCTTC. The whole variable domain, filled in from reference TRBV28 and TRBJ2-1, reads DVKVTQSSRYLVKRTGEKVFLECVQDMDHENMFWYRQDPGLGLRLIYFSYDVKMKEKGDIPEGYSVSREKKERFSLILESASTNQTSMYLCASSSPQASGHNEQFFGPGTRLTVL.

CDR3 in amino acids: CASSSDSTNQPQHF. The CDR3 bases are TGTGCCAGCAGCTCTGACAGTACCAATCAGCCCCAGCATTTT. The chain combines TRBV7-9 with TRBJ1-5; maybe TRBD1 (5 bases). V lost 4 bases to trimming and J lost 3 bases, with 10 bases between them. The germline V gene has CDR1 SEHNR and CDR2 FQNEAQ (reference sequence). The CDR3 has 14 amino acids.

This clonotype was counted once. This may stem from a read error, because a much larger clone lies one nucleotide away. This chain joins TRBV24-1 and TRBJ1-1; D perhaps matches TRBD1 (6 bases). The CDR3 length is 16 residues. Germline V gene lookup returns CDR1 KGHDR and CDR2 SFDVKD. Between the trimmed V and J ends, which lost 8 bases and 3 bases, there was a span of 21 bases. The CDR3 loop is CATIPLENRVHTEAFF. CDR3 DNA: TGTGCCACCATCCCCCTGGAAAACAGGGTCCACACTGAAGCTTTCTTT.

This clonotype was detected a few times. The chain carries TRBV25-1 and TRBJ2-1, with 12 bases identical to TRBD2. The V and J ends lost 5 bases and 8 bases, in that order; junction bases with no gene match: 10. There are 16 residues in the CDR3. The germline V gene has CDR1 MGHDK and CDR2 SYGVNS. The chain's CDR3 is CASSNSPRLAGDEQFF. DNA of the CDR3: TGTGCCAGCAGTAACTCCCCCCGACTAGCGGGAGATGAGCAGTTCTTC.

The chain combines TRBV5-1 with TRBJ1-6; D gene unclear. The V gene's germline CDR1 is SGHRS and CDR2 YFSETQ. Trimming cost V 1 base and J 10 bases, with 15 bases left between them. The CDR3 is 15 amino acids. The DNA of the CDR3 is TGCGCCAGCAGCTTGTCCGGGGATGGGTACTCACCCCTCCACTTT. Protein: CASSLSGDGYSPLHF. Full variable domain (missing parts from reference TRBV5-1 and TRBJ1-6): KAGVTQTPRYLIKTRGQQVTLSCSPISGHRSVSWYQQTPGQGLQFLFEYFSETQRNKGNFPGRFSGRQFSNSRSEMNVSTLELGDSALYLCASSLSGDGYSPLHFGNGTRLTVT.

There are a few counts of this clonotype. At one end the junction does not follow the germline gene, possibly because of a read error. This rearrangement joins TRBV6-1 to TRBJ2-4, with a possible D match to TRBD1 (5 bases). Per germline, CDR1 MNHNS and CDR2 SASEGT. There are 14 residues in the CDR3. CDR3: CASSNLLDKNIRYF. The CDR3 DNA reads as TGTGCCAGCAGTAACTTATTGGACAAAAACATTCGGTACTTC.

This clonotype was counted a few times. The V and J genes are TRBV6-1 and TRBJ1-1; D is unresolved. The CDR3 consists of 12 residues. In germline, CDR1 is MNHNS, CDR2 SASEGT. V shed 7 bases and J shed 1 base, with 7 bases lying between them. The CDR3 here is CASMEANTEAFF. In nucleotides, the CDR3 is TGTGCCAGCATGGAAGCGAACACTGAAGCTTTCTTT.

This sequence joins TRBV6-9 and TRBJ2-7; TRBD1 matches 8 bases. Germline V gene sequence: CDR1 MNHGY, CDR2 SVAAGI. The J segment lost 9 bases and the V segment lost 4 bases, leaving 5 bases of the junction unmatched. CDR3 length: 12 amino acids. CDR3 coding DNA: TGTGCCAGCAGTTTAGAGGGGACAGGGCAGTACTTC. The encoded protein is CASSLEGTGQYF.